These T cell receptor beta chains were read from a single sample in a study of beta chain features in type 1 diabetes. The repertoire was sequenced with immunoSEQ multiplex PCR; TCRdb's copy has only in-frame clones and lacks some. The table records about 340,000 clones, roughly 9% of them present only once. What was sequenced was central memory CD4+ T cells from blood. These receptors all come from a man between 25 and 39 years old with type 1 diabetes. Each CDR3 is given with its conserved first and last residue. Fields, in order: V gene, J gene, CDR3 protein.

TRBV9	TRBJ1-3	CASSAHQGTAGNTIYF
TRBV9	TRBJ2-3	CASSLRLGGTDTQYF
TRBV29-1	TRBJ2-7	CSVVYARGGQQYF
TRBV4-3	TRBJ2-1	CASSQEISATYNEQFF
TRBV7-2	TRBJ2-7	CASSPPGQGYEQYF
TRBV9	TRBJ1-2	CASSDNNEGRGLVKHYGYTF
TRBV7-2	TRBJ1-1	CASSSRVNTEAFF
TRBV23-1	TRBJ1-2	CASSRGRSPNYGYTF
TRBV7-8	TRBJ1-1	CASSLAAGPNTEAFF
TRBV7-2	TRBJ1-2	CASSQVDPGGYTF
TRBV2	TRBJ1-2	CASSAGRRDYGYTF
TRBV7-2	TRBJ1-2	CASSLALIGAGYTF
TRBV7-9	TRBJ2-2	CASSKAANTGELFF
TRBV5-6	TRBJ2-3	CASSLQGGDTQYF
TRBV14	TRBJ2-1	CASSLYKTDYNEQFF
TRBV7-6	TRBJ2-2	CASSLGWTGELFF
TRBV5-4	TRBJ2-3	CASSLKTAITDTQYF
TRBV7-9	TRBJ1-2	CASSLAGTDGYTF
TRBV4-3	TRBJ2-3	CASSQGAGQGGDTQYF
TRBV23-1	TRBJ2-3	CASSARDREGTDTQYF
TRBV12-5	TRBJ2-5	CASGLGLERAQYF
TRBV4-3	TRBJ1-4	CASSPTGQGYEKLFF
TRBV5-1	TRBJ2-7	CASSESGQTYYEQYF
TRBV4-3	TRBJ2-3	CASSQDSRGTQYF
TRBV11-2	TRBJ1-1	CASSPGMGGTEAFF
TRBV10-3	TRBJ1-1	CATGQQNTEAFF
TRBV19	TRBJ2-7	CASSTSGGAFPEQYF
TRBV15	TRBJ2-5	CATSRPLGGQGMRETQYF
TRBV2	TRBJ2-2	CASADANTGELFF
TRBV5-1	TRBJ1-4	CASTLEGTGNEKLFF
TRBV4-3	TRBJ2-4	CASSKGLAGEGIQYF
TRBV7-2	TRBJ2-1	CASSSMGAHNEQFF
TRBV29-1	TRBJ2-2	CSSGHGSTGELFF
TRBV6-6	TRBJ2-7	CASRSTGERGYEQYF
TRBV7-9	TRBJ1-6	CASSLAGGPGYNSPLHF
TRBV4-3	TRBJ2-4	CASSQGPGRGNIQYF
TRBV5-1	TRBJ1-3	CASRTWTGSGNTIYF
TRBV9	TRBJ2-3	CASSVLGTRTDTQYF
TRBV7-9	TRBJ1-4	CASSFLPGGEKLFF
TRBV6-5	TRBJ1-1	CASSFRQRNTEAFF
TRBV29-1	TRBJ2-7	CSVRGLASRGYEQYF
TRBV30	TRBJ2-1	CAWSGRGEQFF
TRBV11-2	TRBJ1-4	CASSLVGGPNEKLFF
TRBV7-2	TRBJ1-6	CASSGDGYYNSPLHF
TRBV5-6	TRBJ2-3	CASSFGLAGGTDTQYF
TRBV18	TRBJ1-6	CASSKQGIISSPLHF
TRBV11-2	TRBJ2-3	CASSSSRDTQYF
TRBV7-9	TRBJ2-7	CASSLSEGGEQYF
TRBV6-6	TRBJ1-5	CASSYAAGSNQPQHF
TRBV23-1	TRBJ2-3	CASSQTGVGQGATDTQYF
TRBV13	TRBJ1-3	CASSLGVSGNTIYF
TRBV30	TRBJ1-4	CAWSVGEKLFF
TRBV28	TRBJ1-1	CASGLTLGGENTEAFF
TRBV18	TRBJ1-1	CASSTGINTEAFF
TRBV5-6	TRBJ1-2	CASSAGTANYGYTF
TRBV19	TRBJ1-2	CASEGGNVYGYTF
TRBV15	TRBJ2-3	CATSGAEDTQYF
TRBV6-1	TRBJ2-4	CASSEVGRGINIQYF